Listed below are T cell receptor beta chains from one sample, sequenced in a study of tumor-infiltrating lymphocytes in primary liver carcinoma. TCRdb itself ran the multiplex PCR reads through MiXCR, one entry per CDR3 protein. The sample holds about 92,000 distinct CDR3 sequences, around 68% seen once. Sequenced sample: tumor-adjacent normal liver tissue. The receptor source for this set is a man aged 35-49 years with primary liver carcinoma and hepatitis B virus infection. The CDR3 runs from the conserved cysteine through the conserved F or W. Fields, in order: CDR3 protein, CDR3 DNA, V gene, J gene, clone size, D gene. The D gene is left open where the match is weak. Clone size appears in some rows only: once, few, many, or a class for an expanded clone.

CASSQDGPTQYF,TGTGCCAGCAGCCAAGACGGGCCGACCCAGTACTTC,TRBV14,TRBJ2-5,many,NA
CASSYSATSNEQYF,TGTGCCAGCAGTTACTCAGCGACTAGCAACGAGCAGTACTTC,TRBV6-6,TRBJ2-7,many,TRBD2
CASRVDQARNEKLFF,TGTGCCAGCAGAGTCGACCAGGCCCGTAATGAAAAACTGTTTTTT,TRBV6-1,TRBJ1-4,many,NA
CASSYTSGTGGFF,TGTGCCAGCAGTTACACGTCCGGGACAGGGGGGTTCTTC,TRBV6-2/TRBV6-3,TRBJ2-1,many,TRBD1
CASSYSKATGSTVDTEAFF,TGTGCCAGCAGTTACTCGAAAGCAACTGGATCTACGGTGGACACTGAAGCTTTCTTT,TRBV6-7,TRBJ1-1,many,NA
CASRSGRAGAYNEQFF,TGTGCCAGCAGGTCGGGAAGGGCGGGGGCCTACAATGAGCAGTTCTTC,TRBV28,TRBJ2-1,NA,TRBD2
CASSRDRNQPQHF,TGTGCCAGCAGCCGAGACCGCAATCAGCCCCAGCATTTT,TRBV5-6,TRBJ1-5,few,NA
CGSSLRPGPYSYEQYF,TGTGGCAGTAGCCTCAGACCGGGTCCTTACTCCTACGAGCAGTACTTC,TRBV11-3,TRBJ2-7,NA,NA
CASSLWGTNTEAFF,TGTGCCAGCAGTTTATGGGGGACGAACACTGAAGCTTTCTTT,TRBV28,TRBJ1-1,few,NA
CASSPSSPSDTQYF,TGTGCTAGCAGTCCGAGCTCCCCGTCAGATACGCAGTATTTT,TRBV11-2,TRBJ2-3,NA,NA
CSVVRDTGELFF,TGCAGCGTTGTCAGGGACACCGGGGAGCTGTTTTTT,TRBV29-1,TRBJ2-2,many,NA
CASNIRGLADNEQFF,TGTGCCAGCAACATAAGAGGACTAGCGGACAATGAGCAGTTCTTC,TRBV7-8,TRBJ2-1,NA,TRBD2
CTSSWRTRNHYGYTF,TGTACCAGCAGCTGGCGGACACGGAATCACTATGGCTACACCTTC,TRBV7-8,TRBJ1-2,NA,NA
CVSSLGVSGVGLLLHF,TGTGTCAGCAGCTTAGGGGTCTCTGGAGTAGGTTTACTCCTCCACTTT,TRBV11-2,TRBJ1-6,NA,NA
CSVIWDEIAFF,TGCAGCGTCATTTGGGACGAAATAGCTTTCTTT,TRBV29-1,TRBJ1-1,NA,NA
CAGSQDFSGSSYEQYF,TGCGCCGGTAGTCAAGATTTTAGCGGAAGCTCCTACGAGCAGTACTTC,TRBV4-1,TRBJ2-7,NA,NA
CASSPPRTGYVYEQYF,TGTGCCAGCAGCCCCCCCCGGACAGGGTACGTCTACGAGCAGTACTTC,TRBV11-2,TRBJ2-7,many,TRBD1
CASSLGGQGAGDTEAFF,TGTGCCAGCAGCTTAGGGGGACAGGGGGCTGGGGACACTGAAGCTTTCTTT,TRBV7-8,TRBJ1-1,many,TRBD1
CASSEYAGELFF,TGTGCCAGCAGCGAGTACGCCGGGGAGCTGTTTTTT,TRBV2,TRBJ2-2,NA,NA
CASSELPQRELPASTDTQYF,TGTGCCAGCAGTGAATTGCCTCAGCGGGAGTTACCAGCTAGCACAGATACGCAGTATTTT,TRBV6-1,TRBJ2-3,many,TRBD2
CASSFTQETQYF,TGTGCCAGCAGCTTCACCCAAGAGACCCAGTACTTC,TRBV5-5,TRBJ2-5,many,NA
CASSLGILAGGQETQHF,TGTGCCAGCAGCTTAGGTATCCTAGCGGGGGGACAAGAGACTCAGCACTTC,TRBV11-2,TRBJ2-5,NA,TRBD2
CASSGTVYQDTQYF,TGTGCCAGCAGTGGGACTGTGTACCAAGACACCCAGTACTTC,TRBV28,TRBJ2-5,NA,NA